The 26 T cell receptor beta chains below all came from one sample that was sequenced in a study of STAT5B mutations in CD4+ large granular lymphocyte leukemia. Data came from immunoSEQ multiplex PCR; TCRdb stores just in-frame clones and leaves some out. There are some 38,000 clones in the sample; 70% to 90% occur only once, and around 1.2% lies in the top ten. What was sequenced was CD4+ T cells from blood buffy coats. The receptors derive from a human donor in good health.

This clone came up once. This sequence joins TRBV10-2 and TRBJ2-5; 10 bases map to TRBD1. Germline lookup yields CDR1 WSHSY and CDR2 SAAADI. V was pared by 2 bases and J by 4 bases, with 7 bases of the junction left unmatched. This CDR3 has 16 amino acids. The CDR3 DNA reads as TGCGCCAGCAGTGAGCTGACAGGGGGCTGGGGAGAGACCCAGTACTTC. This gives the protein CASSELTGGWGETQYF.

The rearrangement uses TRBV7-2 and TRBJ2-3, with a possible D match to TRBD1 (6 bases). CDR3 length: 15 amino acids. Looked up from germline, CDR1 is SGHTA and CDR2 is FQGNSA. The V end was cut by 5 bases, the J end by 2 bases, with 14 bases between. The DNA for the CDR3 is TGTGCCAGCAGCCCCCCTGGACAGATCACAGATACGCAGTATTTT. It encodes CASSPPGQITDTQYF.

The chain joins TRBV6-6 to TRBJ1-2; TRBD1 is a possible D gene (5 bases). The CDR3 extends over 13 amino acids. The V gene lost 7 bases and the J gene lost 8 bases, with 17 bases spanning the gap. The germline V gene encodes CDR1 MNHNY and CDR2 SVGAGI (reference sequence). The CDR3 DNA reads TGTGCCAGCACCCCAGGGATGCCTAGCGGCTACACCTTC. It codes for CASTPGMPSGYTF.

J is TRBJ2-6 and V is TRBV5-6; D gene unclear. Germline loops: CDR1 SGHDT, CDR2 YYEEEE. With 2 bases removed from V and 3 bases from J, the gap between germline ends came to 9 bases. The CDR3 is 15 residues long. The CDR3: CASSLWMRGANVLTF. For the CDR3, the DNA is TGTGCCAGCAGCTTATGGATGCGTGGGGCCAACGTCCTGACTTTC. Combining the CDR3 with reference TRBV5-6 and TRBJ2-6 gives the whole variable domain DAGVTQSPTHLIKTRGQQVTLRCSPKSGHDTVSWYQQALGQGPQFIFQYYEEEERQRGNFPDRFSGHQFPNYSSELNVNALLLGDSALYLCASSLWMRGANVLTFGAGSRLTVL.

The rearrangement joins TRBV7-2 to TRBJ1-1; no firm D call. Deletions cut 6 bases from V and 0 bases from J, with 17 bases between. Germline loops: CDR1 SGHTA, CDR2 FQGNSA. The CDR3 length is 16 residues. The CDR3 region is CASRLSGALMNTEAFF. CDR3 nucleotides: TGTGCCAGCAGATTGTCCGGCGCATTGATGAACACTGAAGCTTTCTTT.

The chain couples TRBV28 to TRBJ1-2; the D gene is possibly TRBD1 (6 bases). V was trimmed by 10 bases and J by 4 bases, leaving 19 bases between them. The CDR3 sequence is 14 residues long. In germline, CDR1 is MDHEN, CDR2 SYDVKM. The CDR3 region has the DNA TGTGCCAATTCTCCCCAGGGGTTAAGCTATGGCTACACCTTC. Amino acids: CANSPQGLSYGYTF.

The CDR3 DNA reads TGTGCCAGTAGTGCCGGGACAGTTAATGAAAAACTGTTTTTT. Translation: CASSAGTVNEKLFF. The chain uses TRBV19 and TRBJ1-4, with 7 bases lining up with TRBD1. Germline trimming cut 5 bases from V and 4 bases from J; bases unmatched to any gene: 4. Germline CDR1 reads LNHDA; CDR2 reads SQIVND (reference sequence). CDR3 length: 14 amino acids.

The CDR3 sequence is CASSLGSGGIVTDTQYF. CDR3 nucleotide sequence: TGTGCCAGCAGTTTAGGTTCAGGGGGCATAGTCACAGATACGCAGTATTTT. This sequence joins TRBV28 and TRBJ2-3, with 8 bases identical to TRBD1. CDR1 is MDHEN and CDR2 is SYDVKM in the germline V gene. V trimming: 2 bases; J trimming: 2 bases; junction bases outside the gene matches: 9. The CDR3 covers 17 residues.

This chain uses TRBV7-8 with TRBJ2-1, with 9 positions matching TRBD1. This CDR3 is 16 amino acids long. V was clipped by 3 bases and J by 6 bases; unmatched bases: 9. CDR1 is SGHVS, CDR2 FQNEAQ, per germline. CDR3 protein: CASSFVSGQGANEQFF. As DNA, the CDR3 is TGTGCCAGCAGCTTTGTATCGGGACAGGGCGCCAATGAGCAGTTCTTC.

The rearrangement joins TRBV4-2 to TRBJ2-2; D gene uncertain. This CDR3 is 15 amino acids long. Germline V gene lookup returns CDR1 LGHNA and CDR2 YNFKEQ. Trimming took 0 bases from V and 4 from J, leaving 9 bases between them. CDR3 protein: CASSQERDRTGELFF. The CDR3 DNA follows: TGTGCCAGCAGCCAAGAAAGGGATCGCACCGGGGAGCTGTTTTTT.

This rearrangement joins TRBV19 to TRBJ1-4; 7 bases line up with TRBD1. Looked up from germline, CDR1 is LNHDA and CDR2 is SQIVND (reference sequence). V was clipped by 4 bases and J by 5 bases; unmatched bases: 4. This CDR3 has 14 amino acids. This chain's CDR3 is CASSSDRVNEKLFF. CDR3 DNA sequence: TGTGCCAGTAGTAGTGACAGGGTGAATGAAAAACTGTTTTTT.

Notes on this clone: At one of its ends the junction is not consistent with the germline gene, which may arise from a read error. Here the CDR3 DNA reads TGCAGCGTTAGTTTTAGCGGGAAAACAGGTACGCAGTATTTT. Translated: CSVSFSGKTGTQYF. This chain connects TRBV29-1 to TRBJ2-3; 8 bases fit TRBD2. Germline V CDR1 and CDR2: SQVTM, ANQGSEA. This CDR3 is 14 amino acids long.

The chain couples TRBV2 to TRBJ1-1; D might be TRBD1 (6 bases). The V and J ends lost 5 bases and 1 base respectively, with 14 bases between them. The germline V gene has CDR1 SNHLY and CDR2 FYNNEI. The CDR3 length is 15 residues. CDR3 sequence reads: CASSPRGTQNTEAFF. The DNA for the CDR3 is TGTGCCAGCAGTCCCAGGGGAACACAGAACACTGAAGCTTTCTTT.

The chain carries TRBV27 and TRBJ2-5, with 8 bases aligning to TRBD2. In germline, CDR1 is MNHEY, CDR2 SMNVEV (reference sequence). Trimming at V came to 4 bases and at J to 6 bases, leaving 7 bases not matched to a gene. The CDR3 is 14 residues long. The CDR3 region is CASSSAGGIKTQYF. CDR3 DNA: TGTGCCAGCAGTTCCGCGGGAGGAATTAAGACCCAGTACTTC.

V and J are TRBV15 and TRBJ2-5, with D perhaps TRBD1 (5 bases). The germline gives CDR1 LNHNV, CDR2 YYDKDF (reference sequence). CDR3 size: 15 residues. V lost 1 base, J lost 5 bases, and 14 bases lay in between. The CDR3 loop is CATSRGGRGVETQYF. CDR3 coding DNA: TGTGCCACCAGCAGAGGGGGTAGGGGCGTCGAGACCCAGTACTTC.

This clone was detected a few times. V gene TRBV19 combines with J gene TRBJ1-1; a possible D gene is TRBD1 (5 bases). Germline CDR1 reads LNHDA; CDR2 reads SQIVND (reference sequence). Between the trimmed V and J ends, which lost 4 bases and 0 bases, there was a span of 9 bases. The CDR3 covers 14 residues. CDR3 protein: CASSTDTMNTEAFF. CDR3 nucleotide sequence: TGTGCCAGTAGTACGGACACGATGAACACTGAAGCTTTCTTT.

The CDR3 DNA is TGTGCCTGGAGAGACCGGGGGGGGGAGCTGTTTTTT. It translates to CAWRDRGGELFF. This chain joins TRBV30 and TRBJ2-2; D might be TRBD2 (6 bases). This CDR3 is 12 amino acids long. Deletions cut 3 bases from V and 8 bases from J, with 10 bases between. The germline V gene encodes CDR1 GTSNPN and CDR2 SVGIG (reference sequence).

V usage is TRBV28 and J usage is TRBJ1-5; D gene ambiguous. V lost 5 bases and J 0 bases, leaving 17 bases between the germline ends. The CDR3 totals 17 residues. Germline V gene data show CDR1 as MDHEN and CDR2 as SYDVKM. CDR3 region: CASSMPNLRYSNQPQHF. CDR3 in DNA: TGTGCCAGCAGTATGCCAAATTTGCGCTATAGCAATCAGCCCCAGCATTTT.

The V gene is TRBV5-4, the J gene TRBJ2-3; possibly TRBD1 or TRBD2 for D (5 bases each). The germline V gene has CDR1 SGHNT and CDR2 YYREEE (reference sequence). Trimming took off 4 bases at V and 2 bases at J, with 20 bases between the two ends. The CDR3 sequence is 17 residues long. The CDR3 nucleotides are TGTGCCAGCAGCCCTGACCCCGAGGGGTCCTTCACAGATACGCAGTATTTT. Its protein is CASSPDPEGSFTDTQYF.

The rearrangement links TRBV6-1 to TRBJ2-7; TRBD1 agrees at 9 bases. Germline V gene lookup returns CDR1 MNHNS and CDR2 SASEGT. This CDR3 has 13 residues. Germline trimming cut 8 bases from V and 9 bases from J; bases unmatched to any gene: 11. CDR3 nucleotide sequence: TGTGCCAGCGGGAGACAGGGGGGTTTGGGGCAGTACTTC. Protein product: CASGRQGGLGQYF.

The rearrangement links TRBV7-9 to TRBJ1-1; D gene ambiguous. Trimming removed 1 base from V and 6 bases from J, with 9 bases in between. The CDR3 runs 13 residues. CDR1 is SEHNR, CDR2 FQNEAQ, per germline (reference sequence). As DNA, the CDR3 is TGTGCCAGCAGCTTAGGGGTCGGCGCTGAAGCTTTCTTT. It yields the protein CASSLGVGAEAFF. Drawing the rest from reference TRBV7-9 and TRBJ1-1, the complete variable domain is DTGVSQNPRHKITKRGQNVTFRCDPISEHNRLYWYRQTLGQGPEFLTYFQNEAQLEKSRLLSDRFSAERPKGSFSTLEIQRTEQGDSAMYLCASSLGVGAEAFFGQGTRLTVV.

The CDR3 loop reads CASSERRGRVGNTEAFF. The CDR3 DNA reads as TGTGCCAGCAGTGAACGGAGAGGCAGGGTGGGAAACACTGAAGCTTTCTTT. The chain employs TRBV25-1 and TRBJ1-1; D perhaps matches TRBD1 (5 bases). Trimming cost V 2 bases and J 2 bases, with 18 bases left between them. The germline gives CDR1 MGHDK, CDR2 SYGVNS. The CDR3 runs to 17 residues.

CDR3 protein: CASSPLGQIAEQYF. The CDR3 coding sequence is TGTGCCAGCAGTCCCCTCGGACAGATCGCCGAGCAGTACTTC. This chain links TRBV11-3 with TRBJ2-7, with D possibly being TRBD1 (6 bases). The CDR3 extends over 14 amino acids. V was cut by 6 bases and J by 6 bases, with 18 bases left in between. Germline CDR1 SGHNT, CDR2 YENEEA.

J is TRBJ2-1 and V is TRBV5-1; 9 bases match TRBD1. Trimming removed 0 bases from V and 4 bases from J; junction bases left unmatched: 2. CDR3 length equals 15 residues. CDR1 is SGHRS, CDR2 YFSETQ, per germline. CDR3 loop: CASSLEGQGYNEQFF. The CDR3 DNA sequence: TGCGCCAGCAGCTTGGAGGGACAGGGATACAATGAGCAGTTCTTC. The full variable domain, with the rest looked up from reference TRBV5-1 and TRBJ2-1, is KAGVTQTPRYLIKTRGQQVTLSCSPISGHRSVSWYQQTPGQGLQFLFEYFSETQRNKGNFPGRFSGRQFSNSRSEMNVSTLELGDSALYLCASSLEGQGYNEQFFGPGTRLTVL.

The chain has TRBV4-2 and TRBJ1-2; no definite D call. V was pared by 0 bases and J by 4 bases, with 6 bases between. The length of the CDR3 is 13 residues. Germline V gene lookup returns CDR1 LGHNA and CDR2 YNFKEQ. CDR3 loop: CASSQESLYGYTF. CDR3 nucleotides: TGTGCCAGCAGCCAAGAAAGCCTCTATGGCTACACCTTC.

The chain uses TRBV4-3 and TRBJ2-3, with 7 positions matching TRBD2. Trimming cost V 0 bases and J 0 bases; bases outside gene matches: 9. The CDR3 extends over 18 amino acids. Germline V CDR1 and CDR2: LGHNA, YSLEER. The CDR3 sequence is CASSQEMGGSSSTDTQYF. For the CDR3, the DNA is TGCGCCAGCAGCCAAGAGATGGGAGGGAGTTCTAGCACAGATACGCAGTATTTT.